The rows below give T cell receptor beta chains drawn from one sample of a study of blood T cell repertoires in COVID-19. Clones were sequenced by immunoSEQ multiplex PCR, and TCRdb holds only the in-frame ones, with some missing. The sample holds under 150,000 clones, about four fifths seen once. Sequenced material: peripheral blood. The source of these receptors is a man of 80 years or more with acute or convalescent COVID-19. CDR3s include the opening cysteine and the closing phenylalanine or tryptophan. The size entry is marked missing in some rows and otherwise reads once, few, many or a size class.

CDR3 protein: CASRLPGGGVYNEQFF
clone size: .
V gene: TRBV28

CDR3 protein: CASSLKSGLAGGNTGELFF
clone size: .
V gene: TRBV11-2

CDR3 protein: CASSLSRDSGNTIYF
clone size: .
V gene: TRBV7-2

CDR3 protein: CASRDLDYNEQFF
clone size: .
V gene: TRBV5-1

CDR3 protein: CSVRTGEQFF
clone size: .
V gene: TRBV29-1

CDR3 protein: CASAVDSNQPQHF
clone size: .
V gene: TRBV19

CDR3 protein: CASSLSGGNYEQYF
clone size: .
V gene: TRBV7-3

CDR3 protein: CAWSVGGQGADTQYF
clone size: few
V gene: TRBV30

CDR3 protein: CASSLWAGVGYTF
clone size: .
V gene: TRBV5-6

CDR3 protein: CASSFTQGVETQYF
clone size: once
V gene: TRBV6-5

CDR3 protein: CSASGDSYSGANVLTF
clone size: .
V gene: TRBV20-1

CDR3 protein: CASSQDGSNEQFF
clone size: once
V gene: TRBV3-1/TRBV3-2

CDR3 protein: CASSLDGGPGNTIYF
clone size: few
V gene: TRBV5-5

CDR3 protein: CASSQLTQAEPGPGGTGELFF
clone size: .
V gene: TRBV4-3

CDR3 protein: CASSSTNPLNEQFF
clone size: .
V gene: TRBV7-2

CDR3 protein: CASTGQINQPQHF
clone size: once
V gene: TRBV6-5

CDR3 protein: CASSLYRGASNTGELFF
clone size: few
V gene: TRBV28

CDR3 protein: CASSLFPPSNTGELFF
clone size: .
V gene: TRBV5-1

CDR3 protein: CATKSTSGGRDGELFF
clone size: .
V gene: TRBV28

CDR3 protein: CASSVGTATGELFF
clone size: .
V gene: TRBV9

CDR3 protein: CASSFTGTGTTGELFF
clone size: few
V gene: TRBV7-2

CDR3 protein: CSVMTGGNSEQYF
clone size: .
V gene: TRBV29-1

CDR3 protein: CASSPRRDREPYEQYF
clone size: .
V gene: TRBV11-2

CDR3 protein: CASSATREGPQHF
clone size: few
V gene: TRBV6-4

CDR3 protein: CASTVGHLDEQYF
clone size: once
V gene: TRBV2

CDR3 protein: CASSLGLAGYEQYF
clone size: .
V gene: TRBV7-2

CDR3 protein: CASSQDRRENQPQHF
clone size: .
V gene: TRBV4-2

CDR3 protein: CASTKYRDGTEAFF
clone size: .
V gene: TRBV28

CDR3 protein: CASSLGQVRSGNTIYF
clone size: .
V gene: TRBV5-1

CDR3 protein: CASSFGQRNNYGYTF
clone size: .
V gene: TRBV11-2

CDR3 protein: CASIEGVLAYEQYF
clone size: .
V gene: TRBV11-2

CDR3 protein: CASSDPWGVGYEQFF
clone size: .
V gene: TRBV2

CDR3 protein: CASSDQTGGPSNSPLHF
clone size: .
V gene: TRBV5-1

CDR3 protein: CASSATGFQETQYF
clone size: .
V gene: TRBV2

CDR3 protein: CASKGGVNGEQFF
clone size: .
V gene: TRBV12-3/TRBV12-4

CDR3 protein: CASSPPSGGGTQYF
clone size: .
V gene: TRBV28

CDR3 protein: CASSRGTSGGRTDTQYF
clone size: few
V gene: TRBV5-4

CDR3 protein: CASRGGAYEQYF
clone size: .
V gene: TRBV6-5

CDR3 protein: CASSEAVTGLNEQFF
clone size: .
V gene: TRBV6-1